A selection of T cell receptor beta chains follows, all from one sample in a study of T cell responses to AZD1222 COVID-19 vaccine. Using immunoSEQ multiplex PCR, the repertoire was profiled, and TCRdb retains in-frame clones only, with some absent. Among under 200,000 clones listed, around 94% were seen once. Here the sequenced sample was peripheral blood, taken 28 days after the second dose of the MenACWY control vaccine. The receptors come from an adult who received the MenACWY meningococcal vaccine as a control. Both conserved end residues are part of each CDR3. D genes are given only for firm matches. Size tells how often a clone was seen (once, few, many) or the class of an expanded clone, and some rows leave it out.

TRBJ2-3,TRBV5-8,-,-,TGTGCCAGCAGCTTGAACTCAGGGAATGAGGGCACAGATACGCAGTATTTT,CASSLNSGNEGTDTQYF
TRBJ1-1,TRBV28,TRBD1,-,TGTGCCAGCAGTCTAATTCGTAGACAGGGGTACGCTTTCTTT,CASSLIRRQGYAFF
TRBJ1-1,TRBV29-1,TRBD1,-,TGCAGCGTTGTTAGGGGGCTGGGGACTGAAGCTTTCTTT,CSVVRGLGTEAFF
TRBJ1-5,TRBV7-9,-,-,TGTGCCAGCAGCAAGGACCGTAGCAATCAGCCCCAGCATTTT,CASSKDRSNQPQHF
TRBJ2-1,TRBV12-2,-,-,TGTGCAAGTCGCTCCCACACTAGCGGGGGAAGCTCCTACAATGAGCAGTTCTTC,CASRSHTSGGSSYNEQFF
TRBJ1-6,TRBV9,-,-,TGTGCCAGCAGCGTAGCCGGGGGGCCCCTCCACTTT,CASSVAGGPLHF
TRBJ1-1,TRBV9,-,-,TGTGCCAGCAGCGTAGTGGGCACAGGTGAAGCTTTCTTT,CASSVVGTGEAFF
TRBJ2-1,TRBV4-3,TRBD2,-,TGCGCCAGCAGTACGGGAGGGCCGAGGGAGCAGTTCTTC,CASSTGGPREQFF
TRBJ2-1,TRBV6-2/TRBV6-3,-,-,TGTGCCAGCAGCCTAGGATCTTGGACTTACAATGAGCAGTTCTTC,CASSLGSWTYNEQFF
TRBJ1-1,TRBV2,TRBD1,-,TGTGCCAGCAAGTCAGGACAGGGTTTTATGAACACTGAAGCTTTCTTT,CASKSGQGFMNTEAFF
TRBJ2-3,TRBV6-1,-,-,TGTGCCAGCAGTGAACTTGCACAGGGAGCGGATACGCAGTATTTT,CASSELAQGADTQYF
TRBJ2-7,TRBV12-3/TRBV12-4,TRBD1,-,TGTGCCAGCAGTTTAGGACAGGGCTGGCAGTACTTC,CASSLGQGWQYF
TRBJ2-3,TRBV4-1,TRBD2,-,TGCGCCAGCAGCCAAACAGCGGGACTAGCAGCAGATACGCAGTATTTT,CASSQTAGLAADTQYF
TRBJ2-7,TRBV10-1,-,-,TGCGCCAGCAGTGATCCCGGGAGCTCCTACGAGCAGTACTTC,CASSDPGSSYEQYF
TRBJ1-1,TRBV7-3,-,few,TGTGCCAGCAGCTTCAGGGGCAGGGGCACTGAAGCTTTCTTT,CASSFRGRGTEAFF
TRBJ1-2,TRBV27,-,-,TGTGCCAGCAGTTTAGGGGCCCCCTATGGCTACACCTTC,CASSLGAPYGYTF
TRBJ2-1,TRBV7-2,-,-,TGTGCCAGCAGACTAACAGGGCTCTCCTACAATGAGCAGTTCTTC,CASRLTGLSYNEQFF
TRBJ2-3,TRBV28,TRBD2,once,TGTGCCAGCAGTCTAATAGCGGGAGTGACAACAGATACGCAGTATTTT,CASSLIAGVTTDTQYF
TRBJ2-1,TRBV9,-,-,TGTGCCAGCAGCCCAAATACCCTAAATGAGCAGTTCTTC,CASSPNTLNEQFF
TRBJ2-7,TRBV28,-,-,TGTGCCAGCAGCAGGACAAGCATGCGGGAGCAGTACTTC,CASSRTSMREQYF
TRBJ2-2,TRBV29-1,-,once,TGCAGCGTTGGAAGCGCGGGCGGTGGCACCGGGGAGCTGTTTTTT,CSVGSAGGGTGELFF
TRBJ1-2,TRBV27,-,-,TGTGCCAGCAGTTCCGGGTCGGCGCGCCATGGCTACACCTTC,CASSSGSARHGYTF
TRBJ1-2,TRBV2,-,-,TGTGCCAGCAGTGCGCCAGGGGACTATGGCTACACCTTC,CASSAPGDYGYTF
TRBJ2-1,TRBV19,-,-,TGTGCCAGTAGTATAAGGCGAGGCAATGAGCAGTTCTTC,CASSIRRGNEQFF
TRBJ1-2,TRBV6-6,TRBD1,-,TGTGCCAGCACCTCGACAGGGCGTGGTGGCTACACCTTC,CASTSTGRGGYTF
TRBJ1-3,TRBV7-2,-,-,TGTGCCAGCAGCCCCCAGACAGGCGGCACCATATATTTT,CASSPQTGGTIYF